The next 18 T cell receptor beta chains were all read from a single sample in a study of cytomegalovirus exposure and HLA in healthy donors. Sequencing was performed with immunoSEQ multiplex PCR; in TCRdb, only in-frame clones are kept and a portion is missing. The sample carries over 200,000 clones, about 90% recorded once. Sequenced sample: PBMCs. The receptors derive from a woman between 18 and 29 years old in good health and CMV-seronegative.

The rearrangement links TRBV4-2 to TRBJ2-5, with 8 bases matching TRBD2. This CDR3 spans 16 amino acids. V shed 4 bases, J shed 4 bases, and the junction held 11 bases outside the gene matches. Germline CDR1 is LGHNA and CDR2 is YNFKEQ. The CDR3 sequence: CASSRAGEGGVETQYF. The DNA of the CDR3 is TGTGCCAGCAGCCGAGCGGGAGAGGGGGGAGTAGAGACCCAGTACTTC.

This clone showed up just once. The chain recombines TRBV29-1 with TRBJ2-5; D possibly corresponds to TRBD2 (6 bases). V was trimmed by 3 bases and J by 2 bases, leaving 22 bases between them. In germline, CDR1 is SQVTM, CDR2 ANQGSEA. This CDR3 is 17 amino acids long. The CDR3 sequence: CSVDWTGEIWGQETQYF. The CDR3 DNA reads as TGCAGCGTTGATTGGACGGGAGAAATATGGGGGCAAGAGACCCAGTACTTC.

The CDR3 is CASSFQTSLTDTQYF. Here the CDR3 DNA reads TGTGCCAGCAGTTTCCAGACTAGCCTAACAGATACGCAGTATTTT. The chain joins TRBV2 to TRBJ2-3; 7 nucleotides line up with TRBD2. Trimming at V came to 5 bases and at J to 3 bases, leaving 8 bases not matched to a gene. There are 15 residues in the CDR3. CDR1 is SNHLY and CDR2 is FYNNEI in the germline V gene. Variable domain in full (rest from reference TRBV2 and TRBJ2-3): EPEVTQTPSHQVTQMGQEVILRCVPISNHLYFYWYRQILGQKVEFLVSFYNNEISEKSEIFDDQFSVERPDGSNFTLKIRSTKLEDSAMYFCASSFQTSLTDTQYFGPGTRLTVL.

The chain employs TRBV14 and TRBJ2-1; TRBD2 agrees at 13 bases. CDR1 and CDR2 from the germline V gene are SGHDN and FVKESK. V shed 3 bases, J shed 7 bases, and the junction held 6 bases outside the gene matches. The CDR3 has 16 amino acids. CDR3 nucleotide sequence: TGTGCCAGCAGCCATTTATGGACTAGCGGGAGAAATGAGCAGTTCTTC. Translating it yields CASSHLWTSGRNEQFF.

This rearrangement joins TRBV7-8 to TRBJ2-1; 12 positions agree with TRBD2. The V and J ends lost 4 bases and 12 bases, in that order; junction bases with no gene match: 13. The CDR3 totals 16 residues. Looked up from germline, CDR1 is SGHVS and CDR2 is FQNEAQ. The CDR3 sequence: CASSSTITSGRIRQFF. DNA for the CDR3: TGTGCCAGCAGCTCGACTATAACTAGCGGGAGGATCCGGCAGTTCTTC.

This sequence joins TRBV27 and TRBJ2-7, with TRBD2 matching over 7 bases. From germline, CDR1 is MNHEY and CDR2 SMNVEV (reference sequence). The CDR3 runs to 15 residues. J was trimmed by 2 bases and V by 3 bases; bases with no gene match: 7. CDR3 in amino acids: CASSFGLAVTYEQYF. CDR3 bases: TGTGCCAGCAGTTTTGGTCTAGCGGTGACCTACGAGCAGTACTTC.

This clone has only a few counts. J is TRBJ1-4 and V is TRBV2; D uncertain. CDR1 SNHLY and CDR2 FYNNEI come from the germline V gene. The CDR3 is 12 residues long. Trimming pared 6 bases from V and 4 bases from J, leaving 6 bases between. The CDR3 DNA is TGTGCCAGCAGAACTTTTAATGAAAAACTGTTTTTT. Its protein product is CASRTFNEKLFF.

In its sample, this clone was seen once. Within the sample, other DNA sequences also encode this same CDR3. The rearrangement joins TRBV2 to TRBJ2-3; D is unresolved. Germline V gives CDR1 SNHLY, CDR2 FYNNEI. Trimming left V 6 bases short and J 0 bases short, with 4 bases between. CDR3 length: 12 amino acids. Here the CDR3 DNA reads TGTGCCAGCAGGGGCAGCACAGATACGCAGTATTTT. It codes for CASRGSTDTQYF. Supplemented by reference TRBV2 and TRBJ2-3, the full variable domain reads EPEVTQTPSHQVTQMGQEVILRCVPISNHLYFYWYRQILGQKVEFLVSFYNNEISEKSEIFDDQFSVERPDGSNFTLKIRSTKLEDSAMYFCASRGSTDTQYFGPGTRLTVL.

The chain uses TRBV9 and TRBJ1-1; D is undetermined. V was trimmed by 4 bases and J by 8 bases, leaving 15 bases between them. The CDR3 has 13 amino acids. Germline V gives CDR1 SGDLS, CDR2 YYNGEE. The CDR3 nucleotides read TGTGCCAGCAGCTTCCTCGGGAGCCCCGAAGCTTTCTTT. Translated: CASSFLGSPEAFF.

V gene TRBV9 combines with J gene TRBJ2-3; 8 bases are a match to TRBD1. The CDR3 has 16 amino acids. J gave up 1 base and V 4 bases, and 8 bases lay outside the gene matches. Germline lookup yields CDR1 SGDLS and CDR2 YYNGEE. In nucleotides, the CDR3 is TGTGCCAGCAGCCCCCCGGACAGGGCGGGCACAGATACGCAGTATTTT. Its translation is CASSPPDRAGTDTQYF. Drawing the rest from reference TRBV9 and TRBJ2-3, the complete variable domain is DSGVTQTPKHLITATGQRVTLRCSPRSGDLSVYWYQQSLDQGLQFLIQYYNGEERAKGNILERFSAQQFPDLHSELNLSSLELGDSALYFCASSPPDRAGTDTQYFGPGTRLTVL.

This rearrangement joins TRBV30 to TRBJ2-7; 13 positions agree with TRBD2. Germline CDR1 GTSNPN, CDR2 SVGIG (reference sequence). CDR3 length equals 17 residues. The junction had 12 bases not matched to a gene; V was cut back by 2 bases and J by 5 bases. The CDR3 nucleotides are TGTGCCTGGAGTCCCTACGGGGGGACTAGCGGGACTCACGAGCAGTACTTC. It specifies CAWSPYGGTSGTHEQYF.

The chain uses TRBV6-5 and TRBJ2-1, with TRBD1 matching 7 bases. The CDR3 sequence is 13 residues long. The germline V gene has CDR1 MNHEY and CDR2 SVGAGI. V lost 6 bases to trimming and J lost 9 bases; unmatched junction nucleotides: 8. The CDR3 DNA follows: TGTGCCAGCAGCTCAGACAGGGTTGGTGAGCAGTTCTTC. Its protein is CASSSDRVGEQFF.

The chain couples TRBV11-2 to TRBJ2-1; TRBD2 agrees at 14 bases. Germline CDR1 reads SGHAT; CDR2 reads FQNNGV. The ends lost 6 bases at V and 8 bases at J; junction bases unmatched: 12. This CDR3 has 17 residues. Here the CDR3 DNA reads TGTGCCAGCAGGTCGCTGCGGGGGACTAGCGGGAGAGATGAGCAGTTCTTC. This encodes CASRSLRGTSGRDEQFF.

This chain uses TRBV6-6 with TRBJ1-2; possible D gene TRBD1, 5 bases. The germline V gene encodes CDR1 MNHNY and CDR2 SVGAGI (reference sequence). V lost 7 bases and J 8 bases, leaving 17 bases between the germline ends. This CDR3 is built from 13 residues. CDR3 sequence: CASKGAMTDGYTF. In DNA, the CDR3 is TGTGCCAGCAAAGGGGCTATGACAGACGGCTACACCTTC.

The gene calls are TRBV28 and TRBJ2-7; possibly TRBD2 for D (6 bases). This CDR3 spans 12 amino acids. Germline V lookup: CDR1 MDHEN, CDR2 SYDVKM. The germline V and J ends were trimmed by 6 bases and 5 bases, with 11 bases remaining between them. Here the CDR3 reads CASSGSLNEQYF. CDR3 DNA: TGTGCCAGCAGCGGGAGTTTGAACGAGCAGTACTTC.

This chain joins TRBV9 and TRBJ2-5; TRBD2 might be the D (5 bases). The CDR3 length is 16 residues. CDR1 is SGDLS, CDR2 YYNGEE, per germline. V shed 0 bases and J shed 2 bases, with 14 bases lying between them. CDR3 amino acids: CASSVDPEGGQETQYF. CDR3 nucleotides: TGTGCCAGCAGCGTAGATCCAGAGGGCGGGCAAGAGACCCAGTACTTC.

The chain combines TRBV11-2 with TRBJ2-3, with 10 bases aligning to TRBD2. CDR3 size: 15 residues. The germline V gene has CDR1 SGHAT and CDR2 FQNNGV. After removal of 1 base from V and 5 bases from J, the junction contained 3 bases not matched to a gene. The CDR3 DNA sequence: TGTGCCAGCAGCTTAGGGAGACTAGCGGGAGATACGCAGTATTTT. The encoded protein is CASSLGRLAGDTQYF.

The chain joins TRBV4-3 to TRBJ2-1; 11 bases are a match to TRBD2. This CDR3 contains 17 residues. CDR1 is LGHNA, CDR2 YSLEER, per germline. V was clipped by 4 bases and J by 4 bases; unmatched bases: 9. CDR3 DNA sequence: TGCGCCAGCAGCCGAGAAGGGACTAGCGGACTGTACAATGAGCAGTTCTTC. Its protein product is CASSREGTSGLYNEQFF.